This T cell receptor beta chain came from a study of blood T cell repertoires in COVID-19. About the study: Researchers got acute and convalescent COVID-19 samples from the United States, Italy and Spain. PBMCs, B-cell-depleted T cells, or T cells provided the cDNA or gDNA that made up the material.

Assay used: immunoSEQ multiplex PCR; TCRdb lists only in-frame clones, some missing. The table shows under 150,000 clones, with 75% to 90% occurring only once. The germline V gene has CDR1 MNHEY and CDR2 SVGAGI. The CDR3 length is 13 residues. Trimming shortened V by 6 bases and J by 4 bases, and 12 bases separated the two germline ends. The specimen sequenced was peripheral blood. The TCR comes from a woman aged 55 to 70 with active COVID-19. This chain links TRBV6-5 with TRBJ2-5, with a possible D match to TRBD1 (6 bases). The CDR3 DNA sequence: TGTGCCAGCAGACCTACCAGGGGAGAGACCCAGTACTTC. Amino acids: CASRPTRGETQYF.